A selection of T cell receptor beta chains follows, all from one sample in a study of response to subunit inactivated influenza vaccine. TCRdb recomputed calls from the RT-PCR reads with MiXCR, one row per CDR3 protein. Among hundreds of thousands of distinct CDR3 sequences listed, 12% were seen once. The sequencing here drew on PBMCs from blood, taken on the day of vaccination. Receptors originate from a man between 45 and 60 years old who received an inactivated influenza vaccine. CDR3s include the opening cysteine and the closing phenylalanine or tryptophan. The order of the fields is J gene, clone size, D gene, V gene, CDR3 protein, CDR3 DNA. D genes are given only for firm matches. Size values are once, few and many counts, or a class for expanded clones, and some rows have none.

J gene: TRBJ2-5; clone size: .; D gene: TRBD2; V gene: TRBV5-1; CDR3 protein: CASSTGTSGRREETQYF; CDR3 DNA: TGCGCCAGCAGCACAGGGACTAGCGGGAGGCGGGAAGAGACCCAGTACTTC
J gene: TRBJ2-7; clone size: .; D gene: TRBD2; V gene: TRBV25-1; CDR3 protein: CASSGGYAYEQYF; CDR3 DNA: TGTGCCAGCTCCGGGGGGTACGCCTACGAGCAGTACTTC
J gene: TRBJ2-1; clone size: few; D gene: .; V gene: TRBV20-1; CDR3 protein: CSAKAGSSYNEQFF; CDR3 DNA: TGCAGTGCTAAGGCAGGAAGCTCCTACAATGAGCAGTTCTTC
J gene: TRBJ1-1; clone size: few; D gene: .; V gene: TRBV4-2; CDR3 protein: CASSTGAIEAFF; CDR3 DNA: TGTGCCAGCAGCACGGGGGCTATTGAAGCTTTCTTT
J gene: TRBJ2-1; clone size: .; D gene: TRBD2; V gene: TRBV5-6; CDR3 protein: CASSSGQRGGYNEQFF; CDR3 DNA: TGTGCCAGCAGCTCCGGGCAGCGGGGGGGGTACAATGAGCAGTTCTTC
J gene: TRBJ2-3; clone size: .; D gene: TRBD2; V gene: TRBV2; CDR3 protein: CASSEETSGEVPDTQYF; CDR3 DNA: TGTGCCAGCAGTGAAGAAACTAGCGGGGAGGTTCCAGATACGCAGTATTTT
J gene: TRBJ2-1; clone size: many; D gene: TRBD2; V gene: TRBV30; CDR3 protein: CAWTFRSGSAHEQFF; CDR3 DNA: TGTGCCTGGACCTTTCGGAGCGGGAGTGCCCATGAGCAGTTCTTC
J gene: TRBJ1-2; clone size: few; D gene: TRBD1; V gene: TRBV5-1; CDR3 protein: CASSLTGGGFGYGYTF; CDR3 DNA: TGCGCCAGCAGCTTGACAGGGGGGGGCTTTGGCTATGGCTACACCTTC
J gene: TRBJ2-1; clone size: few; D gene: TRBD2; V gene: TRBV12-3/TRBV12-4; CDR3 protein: CASSERLAGGIPYNEQFF; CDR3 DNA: TGTGCCAGCAGTGAACGACTAGCGGGAGGGATCCCCTACAATGAGCAGTTCTTC
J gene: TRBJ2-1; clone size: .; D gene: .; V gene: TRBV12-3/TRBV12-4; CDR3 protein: CASSSAVRSYNEQFF; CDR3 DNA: TGTGCCAGCAGTTCAGCGGTCCGCTCCTACAATGAGCAGTTCTTC
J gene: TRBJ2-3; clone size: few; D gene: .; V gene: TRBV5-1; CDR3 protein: CASSLAVQASTDTQYF; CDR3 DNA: TGCGCCAGCAGCTTGGCCGTGCAGGCCAGCACAGATACGCAGTATTTT
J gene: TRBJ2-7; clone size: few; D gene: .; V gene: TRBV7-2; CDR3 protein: CASSPSFGEQYF; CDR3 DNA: TGTGCCAGCAGCCCCAGTTTTGGCGAGCAGTACTTC
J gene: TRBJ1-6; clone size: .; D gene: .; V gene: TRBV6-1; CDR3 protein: CASSEIDRNSPLHF; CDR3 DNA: TGTGCCAGCAGTGAAATAGACAGAAATTCACCCCTCCACTTT
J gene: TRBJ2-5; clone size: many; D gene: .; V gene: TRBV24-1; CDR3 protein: CATSHWSQETQYF; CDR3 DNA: TGTGCCACCAGCCACTGGAGCCAAGAGACCCAGTACTTC
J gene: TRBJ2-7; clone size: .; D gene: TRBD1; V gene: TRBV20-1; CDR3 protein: CSARTGRYEQYF; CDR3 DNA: TGCAGTGCCAGGACAGGGAGGTACGAGCAGTACTTC
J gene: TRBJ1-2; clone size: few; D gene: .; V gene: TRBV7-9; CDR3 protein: CASSATKGRPEGYGYTF; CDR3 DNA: TGTGCCAGCAGCGCGACCAAAGGACGCCCGGAGGGCTATGGCTACACCTTC
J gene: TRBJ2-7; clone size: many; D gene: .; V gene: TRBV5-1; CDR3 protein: CASSLVSTSYEQYF; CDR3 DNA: TGCGCCAGCAGCTTGGTGTCGACGAGCTACGAGCAGTACTTC
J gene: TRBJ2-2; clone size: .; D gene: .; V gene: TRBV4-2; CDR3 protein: CASSQERGLYNTGELFF; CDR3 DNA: TGTGCCAGCAGCCAAGAAAGGGGACTCTATAACACCGGGGAGCTGTTTTTT
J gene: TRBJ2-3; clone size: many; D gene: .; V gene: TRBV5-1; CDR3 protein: CASSRQHPDTQYF; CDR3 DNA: TGCGCCAGCAGCAGACAGCACCCAGATACGCAGTATTTT
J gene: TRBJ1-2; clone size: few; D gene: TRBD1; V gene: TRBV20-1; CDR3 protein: CSARASTGGGYGYTF; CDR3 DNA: TGCAGTGCTAGAGCCTCGACAGGGGGCGGCTATGGCTACACCTTC
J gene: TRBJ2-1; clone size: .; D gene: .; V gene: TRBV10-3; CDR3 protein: CAISLASDYNEQFF; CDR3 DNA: TGTGCCATCAGCTTAGCATCCGACTACAATGAGCAGTTCTTC
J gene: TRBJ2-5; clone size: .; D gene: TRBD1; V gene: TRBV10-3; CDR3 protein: CAIRGTGGRETQYF; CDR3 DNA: TGTGCCATCAGGGGGACAGGGGGGAGAGAGACCCAGTACTTC
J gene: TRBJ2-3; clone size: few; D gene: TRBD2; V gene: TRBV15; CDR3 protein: CATSRPTSGGLTDTQYF; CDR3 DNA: TGTGCCACCAGCAGACCCACTAGCGGGGGCCTCACAGATACGCAGTATTTT
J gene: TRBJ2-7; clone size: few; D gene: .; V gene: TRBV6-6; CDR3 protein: CASSYKTYEQYF; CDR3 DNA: TGTGCCAGCAGTTATAAGACCTACGAGCAGTACTTC
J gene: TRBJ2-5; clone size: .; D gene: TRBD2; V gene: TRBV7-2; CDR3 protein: CASSSRGLAGGLAQYF; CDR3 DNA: TGTGCCAGCAGCTCCAGGGGTCTAGCGGGGGGGCTCGCCCAGTACTTC
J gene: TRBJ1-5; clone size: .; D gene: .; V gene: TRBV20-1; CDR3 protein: CCARARGRGNNQPQHF; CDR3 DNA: TGCTGTGCTAGAGCGCGGGGAAGAGGGAACAATCAGCCCCAGCATTTT
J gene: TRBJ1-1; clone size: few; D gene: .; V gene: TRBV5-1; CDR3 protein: CASSLNVPGANTEAFF; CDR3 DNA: TGCGCCAGCAGCTTGAACGTTCCAGGGGCGAACACTGAAGCTTTCTTT
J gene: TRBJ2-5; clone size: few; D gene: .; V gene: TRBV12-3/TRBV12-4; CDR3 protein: CASCNRDLQETQYF; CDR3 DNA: TGTGCCAGCTGCAACCGGGACTTGCAAGAGACCCAGTACTTC
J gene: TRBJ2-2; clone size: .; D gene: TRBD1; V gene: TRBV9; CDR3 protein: CASSRGLGNGGELFF; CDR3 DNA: TGTGCCAGCAGCAGGGGGCTAGGGAACGGCGGGGAGCTGTTTTTT
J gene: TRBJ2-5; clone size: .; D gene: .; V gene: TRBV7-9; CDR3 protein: CASSSPGKQETQYF; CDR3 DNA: TGTGCCAGCAGCTCCCCAGGGAAACAAGAGACCCAGTACTTC
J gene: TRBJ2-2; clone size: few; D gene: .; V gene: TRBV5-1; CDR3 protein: CASSGQTGLRAGELFF; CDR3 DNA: TGCGCCAGCAGCGGCCAGACGGGACTCCGGGCCGGGGAGCTGTTTTTT
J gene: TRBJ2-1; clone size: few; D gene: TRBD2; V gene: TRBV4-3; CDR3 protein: CASSRGTSGEAYNEQFF; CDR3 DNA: TGCGCCAGCAGCCGAGGGACTAGCGGGGAAGCCTACAATGAGCAGTTCTTC
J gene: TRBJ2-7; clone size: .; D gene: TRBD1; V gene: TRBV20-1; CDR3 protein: CSARAVGQGELEQYF; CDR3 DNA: TGCAGTGCTAGAGCAGTAGGACAGGGGGAGTTGGAGCAGTACTTC
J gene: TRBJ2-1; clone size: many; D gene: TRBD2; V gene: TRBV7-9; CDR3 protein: CASSLSGNYNEQFF; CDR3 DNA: TGTGCCAGCAGCCTTAGCGGGAACTACAATGAGCAGTTCTTC
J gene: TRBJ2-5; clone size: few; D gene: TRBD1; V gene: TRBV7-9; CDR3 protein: CASSQWTGRTLETQYF; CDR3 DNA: TGTGCCAGCAGCCAATGGACAGGAAGGACCTTAGAGACCCAGTACTTC
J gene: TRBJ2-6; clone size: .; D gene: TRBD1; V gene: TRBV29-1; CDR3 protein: CSVKPQGAGANVLTF; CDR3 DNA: TGCAGCGTTAAACCCCAGGGGGCTGGGGCCAACGTCCTGACTTTC
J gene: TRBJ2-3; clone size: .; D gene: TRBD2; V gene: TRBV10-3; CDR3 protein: CAISEVSGVTDTQYF; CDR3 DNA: TGTGCCATCAGTGAGGTTAGCGGGGTTACAGATACGCAGTATTTT
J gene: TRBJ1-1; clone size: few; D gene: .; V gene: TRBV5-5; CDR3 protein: CASSWRESEAFF; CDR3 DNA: TGTGCCAGCAGCTGGCGAGAATCTGAAGCTTTCTTT
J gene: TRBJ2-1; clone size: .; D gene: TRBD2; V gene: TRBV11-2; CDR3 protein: CASSLGGGAPPNEQFF; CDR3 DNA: TGTGCCAGCAGCTTAGGGGGAGGGGCCCCTCCCAATGAGCAGTTCTTC
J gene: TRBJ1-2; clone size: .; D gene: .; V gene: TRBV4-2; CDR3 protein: CASSPGHNYGYTF; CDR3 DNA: TGTGCCAGCAGCCCCGGGCACAACTATGGCTACACCTTC
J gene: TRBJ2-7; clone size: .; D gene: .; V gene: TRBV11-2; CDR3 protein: CASSSTGSTSYEQYF; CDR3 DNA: TGTGCCAGCAGCTCAACAGGGTCCACGTCCTACGAGCAGTACTTC
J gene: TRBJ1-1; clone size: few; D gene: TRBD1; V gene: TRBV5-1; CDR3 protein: CASSLDRGKAFF; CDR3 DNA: TGCGCCAGCAGCCTGGACAGGGGAAAGGCTTTCTTT